The 25 T cell receptor beta chains reported below all come from one sample, sequenced in a study of T cell changes during pregnancy in multiple sclerosis. The repertoire was sequenced with immunoSEQ multiplex PCR; TCRdb's copy has only in-frame clones and lacks some. The sample contains about 40,000 clones, about 88% of which appear only once. Sequences were derived from CD4+ T cells from peripheral blood mononuclear cells, sampled in the second trimester of pregnancy. Receptors were obtained from a female donor with multiple sclerosis, enrolled in a pregnancy study.

This chain joins TRBV28 and TRBJ2-4; TRBD2 might be the D (5 bases). The CDR3 runs to 15 residues. With 4 bases removed from V and 2 bases from J, the gap between germline ends came to 12 bases. Per germline, CDR1 MDHEN and CDR2 SYDVKM. The CDR3 sequence is CASSSSGVPKNIQYF. The CDR3 region has the DNA TGTGCCAGCAGTTCGTCCGGGGTCCCCAAAAACATTCAGTACTTC.

This clone was counted a single time. The chain has TRBV14 and TRBJ2-7; 11 bases are shared with TRBD2. After removal of 2 bases from V and 2 bases from J, the junction contained 2 bases not matched to a gene. CDR1 and CDR2 from the germline V gene are SGHDN and FVKESK. This CDR3 is 15 amino acids long. The CDR3 reads CASSQWTSGPYEQYF. In nucleotides, the CDR3 is TGTGCCAGCAGCCAATGGACTAGCGGGCCCTACGAGCAGTACTTC.

The V call is TRBV5-6, the J call TRBJ2-1, with 11 nucleotides matching TRBD2. The CDR3 has 16 amino acids. Germline assignment: CDR1 SGHDT and CDR2 YYEEEE. The V segment lost 5 bases and the J segment 1 base; nucleotides outside the gene matches: 5. Written as DNA, the CDR3 is TGTGCCAGCAGACGAACTAGCGGGAGATCCTACAATGAGCAGTTCTTC. Translated: CASRRTSGRSYNEQFF.

This sequence joins TRBV2 and TRBJ2-7; 8 bases match TRBD1. This CDR3 is 12 amino acids long. The V gene end was trimmed by 7 bases and the J gene end by 4 bases; junction bases not matched to a gene: 3. Germline CDR1 is SNHLY and CDR2 is FYNNEI. The CDR3 nucleotides are TGTGCCAGCAAGCAGGGGGCTTACGAGCAGTACTTC. Amino acids: CASKQGAYEQYF.

This rearrangement joins TRBV4-2 to TRBJ2-7; 11 nucleotides match TRBD1. Trimming removed 4 bases from V and 5 bases from J; junction bases left unmatched: 4. The CDR3 totals 14 residues. Germline assignment: CDR1 LGHNA and CDR2 YNFKEQ. CDR3 residues: CASSRPGQGDEQYF. The CDR3 DNA is TGTGCCAGCAGCCGTCCGGGACAGGGGGACGAGCAGTACTTC.

V gene TRBV6-1 combines with J gene TRBJ2-7; a weak D match, TRBD1 (6 bases). Germline CDR1 reads MNHNS; CDR2 reads SASEGT. The CDR3 runs to 14 residues. Trimming removed 6 bases at V and 3 bases at J, with 15 bases between. The CDR3 region is CASRDRNLLYEQYF. The CDR3 DNA is TGTGCCAGCAGAGACAGGAACCTCCTCTACGAGCAGTACTTC.

V gene TRBV5-1 combines with J gene TRBJ2-3, with unresolved D. This CDR3 is built from 13 residues. V gave up 0 bases and J gave up 4 bases, with 6 bases separating them. Per germline, CDR1 SGHRS and CDR2 YFSETQ. CDR3 sequence: CASSLVFSDTQYF. CDR3 in DNA: TGCGCCAGCAGCTTGGTCTTTTCAGATACGCAGTATTTT.

The chain couples TRBV5-1 to TRBJ2-7; 8 nucleotides agree with TRBD2. Germline lookup yields CDR1 SGHRS and CDR2 YFSETQ. J was trimmed by 7 bases and V by 0 bases; bases with no gene match: 9. This CDR3 comprises 15 residues. The CDR3, as DNA: TGCGCCAGCAGCTTGGCCGGGACTAGGAAAGAGGAGCAGTACTTC. Translating gives CASSLAGTRKEEQYF. Looking up the rest from reference TRBV5-1 and TRBJ2-7 gives the full variable domain: KAGVTQTPRYLIKTRGQQVTLSCSPISGHRSVSWYQQTPGQGLQFLFEYFSETQRNKGNFPGRFSGRQFSNSRSEMNVSTLELGDSALYLCASSLAGTRKEEQYFGPGTRLTVT.

Only a few counts were recorded for this clone. The CDR3 DNA reads TGTGCCAGCAACCCGGGCGGGATGAGCGAGCAGTACTTC. Its translation is CASNPGGMSEQYF. This chain links TRBV28 with TRBJ2-7, with a weak D call TRBD2 (6 bases). The germline CDR1 and CDR2 sequences are MDHEN and SYDVKM. Trimming cost V 7 bases and J 6 bases, with 16 bases left between them. The CDR3 runs to 13 residues.

This chain uses TRBV2 with TRBJ2-1, with 9 bases aligning to TRBD1. The CDR3 length is 14 residues. V was pared by 6 bases and J by 7 bases, with 7 bases of the junction left unmatched. CDR1 SNHLY and CDR2 FYNNEI come from the germline V gene. The CDR3 coding sequence is TGTGCCAGCAGGCAAACAGGGGGCCCAAATGAGCAGTTCTTC. This sequence encodes CASRQTGGPNEQFF.

The chain couples TRBV7-2 to TRBJ1-1, with D perhaps TRBD1 (6 bases). Germline CDR1 is SGHTA and CDR2 is FQGNSA. V was trimmed by 6 bases and J by 4 bases, leaving 12 bases between them. This CDR3 is 13 amino acids long. Written as DNA, the CDR3 is TGTGCCAGCAGGGTAAAAGGGGGCACTGAAGCTTTCTTT. Translating gives CASRVKGGTEAFF.

This clone has a single count. The chain uses TRBV5-1 and TRBJ2-7, with TRBD2 matching over 11 bases. Germline V lookup: CDR1 SGHRS, CDR2 YFSETQ. CDR3 size: 15 residues. Trimming cost V 3 bases and J 6 bases; bases outside gene matches: 8. The CDR3 DNA reads TGCGCCAGCAGCTCTCAAACTAGCGGGAGATCCGAGCAGTACTTC. Encoded protein: CASSSQTSGRSEQYF.

The V and J genes are TRBV5-1 and TRBJ1-6; 9 nucleotides line up with TRBD1. This CDR3 contains 15 residues. J was trimmed by 7 bases and V by 4 bases; bases with no gene match: 6. Germline V gene data show CDR1 as SGHRS and CDR2 as YFSETQ. CDR3 loop: CASSPDGTGNSPLHF. Here the CDR3 DNA reads TGCGCCAGCAGCCCTGACGGGACAGGGAATTCACCCCTCCACTTT. Looking up the rest from reference TRBV5-1 and TRBJ1-6 gives the full variable domain: KAGVTQTPRYLIKTRGQQVTLSCSPISGHRSVSWYQQTPGQGLQFLFEYFSETQRNKGNFPGRFSGRQFSNSRSEMNVSTLELGDSALYLCASSPDGTGNSPLHFGNGTRLTVT.

The genes are TRBV19 and TRBJ2-3; 9 nucleotides align to TRBD2. CDR3 length: 19 residues. Germline V CDR1 and CDR2: LNHDA, SQIVND (reference sequence). V lost 3 bases, J lost 0 bases, and 13 bases stayed unmatched. Written as DNA, the CDR3 is TGTGCCAGTAGTATTCTGCTAGCGGGATTGCGGCGTAGCACAGATACGCAGTATTTT. Translation: CASSILLAGLRRSTDTQYF.

The chain employs TRBV10-3 and TRBJ1-6, with a weak D call TRBD1 (6 bases). Trimming cost V 2 bases and J 7 bases, with 12 bases left between them. The CDR3 totals 15 residues. The germline gives CDR1 ENHRY, CDR2 SYGVKD. The DNA of the CDR3 is TGTGCCATCAGTGAGAGGGGACAATCGAATTCACCCCTCCACTTT. It is translated as CAISERGQSNSPLHF.

This chain joins TRBV7-2 and TRBJ2-5; 7 nucleotides line up with TRBD2. Germline V gives CDR1 SGHTA, CDR2 FQGNSA. CDR3 size: 15 residues. The J segment lost 2 bases and the V segment lost 3 bases, leaving 6 bases of the junction unmatched. For the CDR3, the DNA is TGTGCCAGCAGCTTGGTATCTAGCGGACAAGAGACCCAGTACTTC. Its protein is CASSLVSSGQETQYF.

The chain is built from TRBV2 and TRBJ1-1, with D perhaps matching TRBD1 (6 bases). Germline CDR1 is SNHLY and CDR2 is FYNNEI. V lost 3 bases, J lost 4 bases, and 21 bases lay in between. The CDR3 loop spans 17 amino acids. CDR3 nucleotide sequence: TGTGCCAGCAGTGACCGGGGAGGGAGGGGGGATGGCACTGAAGCTTTCTTT. Protein: CASSDRGGRGDGTEAFF.

CDR3 DNA: TGTGCCAGCAGCCCCCAAAGACTAGTAACTCAAGAGACCCAGTACTTC. Its protein is CASSPQRLVTQETQYF. J is TRBJ2-5 and V is TRBV7-2; TRBD2 is a possible D gene (6 bases). The germline gives CDR1 SGHTA, CDR2 FQGNSA. The CDR3 loop spans 16 amino acids. The V and J ends lost 5 bases and 2 bases respectively, with 18 bases between them.

The rearrangement links TRBV29-1 to TRBJ1-1, with D maybe TRBD1 (5 bases). Germline CDR1 and CDR2: SQVTM and ANQGSEA. Trimming removed 7 bases at V and 4 bases at J, with 19 bases between. This CDR3 contains 14 residues. CDR3 sequence: CSGFEGAVGTEAFF. For the CDR3, the DNA is TGCAGCGGTTTTGAAGGGGCGGTCGGCACTGAAGCTTTCTTT.

CDR3 sequence: CASSLPGGGNTEAFF. CDR3 bases: TGTGCCAGCAGCTTACCCGGGGGTGGGAACACTGAAGCTTTCTTT. The V call is TRBV7-9, the J call TRBJ1-1; TRBD1 might be the D (5 bases). The CDR3 loop spans 15 amino acids. V was trimmed by 2 bases and J by 1 base, leaving 11 bases between them. CDR1 SEHNR and CDR2 FQNEAQ come from the germline V gene (reference sequence).

This chain connects TRBV29-1 to TRBJ2-1; TRBD2 matches at 7 bases. The CDR3 totals 14 residues. Germline-derived CDR1 and CDR2 are SQVTM and ANQGSEA. The ends lost 4 bases at V and 7 bases at J; junction bases unmatched: 10. Here the CDR3 reads CSVVRGDLWNEQFF. As DNA, the CDR3 is TGCAGCGTTGTTCGGGGGGATCTCTGGAATGAGCAGTTCTTC.

V is TRBV5-1 and J is TRBJ2-1; 7 bases fit TRBD1. J lost 5 bases, V lost 7 bases, and 9 bases had no gene match. The CDR3 length is 14 residues. The germline V gene has CDR1 SGHRS and CDR2 YFSETQ. The CDR3 loop is CASGLTGHHNEQFF. CDR3 in DNA: TGCGCCAGCGGTTTGACAGGGCACCACAATGAGCAGTTCTTC.

The chain employs TRBV18 and TRBJ2-7; possible D gene TRBD1, 5 bases. The V gene lost 5 bases and the J gene lost 2 bases, with 10 bases spanning the gap. In germline, CDR1 is KGHSH, CDR2 LQKENI. The CDR3 extends over 13 amino acids. CDR3 sequence (DNA): TGTGCCAGCTCAGAAAGACAGACCTACGAGCAGTACTTC. Amino acids: CASSERQTYEQYF.

The rearrangement uses TRBV7-9 and TRBJ2-7, with 12 bases aligning to TRBD1. The V gene end was trimmed by 3 bases and the J gene end by 6 bases; junction bases not matched to a gene: 9. Per germline, CDR1 SEHNR and CDR2 FQNEAQ (reference sequence). The CDR3 sequence is 16 residues long. CDR3 sequence (DNA): TGTGCCAGCAGCTTGCCCCGGGACAGGGGGCGTCCCGAGCAGTACTTC. It yields the protein CASSLPRDRGRPEQYF.

The chain's CDR3 is CASSQLAPVGYNEQFF. CDR3 nucleotides: TGTGCCAGCAGTCAACTAGCCCCCGTAGGGTACAATGAGCAGTTCTTC. V usage is TRBV2 and J usage is TRBJ2-1; D possibly corresponds to TRBD2 (6 bases). The length of the CDR3 is 16 residues. Germline V gives CDR1 SNHLY, CDR2 FYNNEI. The V and J ends lost 5 bases and 4 bases respectively, with 18 bases between them.